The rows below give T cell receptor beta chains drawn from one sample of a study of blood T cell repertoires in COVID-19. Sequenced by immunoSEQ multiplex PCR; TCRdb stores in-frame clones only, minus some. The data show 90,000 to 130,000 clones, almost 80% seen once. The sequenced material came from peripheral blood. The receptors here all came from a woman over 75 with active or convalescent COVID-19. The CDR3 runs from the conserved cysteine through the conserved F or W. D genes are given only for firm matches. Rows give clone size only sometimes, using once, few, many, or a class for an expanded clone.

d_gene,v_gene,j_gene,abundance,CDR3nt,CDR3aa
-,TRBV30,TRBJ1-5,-,TGTGCCTGGGGGTATGGGGGGAATCAGCCCCAGCATTTT,CAWGYGGNQPQHF
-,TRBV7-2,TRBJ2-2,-,TGTGCCAGCAGCTTACTACGGAGTAACACCGGGGAGCTGTTTTTT,CASSLLRSNTGELFF
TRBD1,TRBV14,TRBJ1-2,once,TGTGCCAGCAGCCACTGGACAGGAAACTATGGCTACACCTTC,CASSHWTGNYGYTF
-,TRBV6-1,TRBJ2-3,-,TGTGCCAGCAGTGAAGGGGCTAGCAGCATAGGGCACACAGATACGCAGTATTTT,CASSEGASSIGHTDTQYF
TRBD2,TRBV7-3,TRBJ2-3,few,TGTGCCAGCAGCGCCTTACTAGCGGGAGGAGGAGATACGCAGTATTTT,CASSALLAGGGDTQYF
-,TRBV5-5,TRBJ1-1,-,TGTGCCAGCAGCCCAAAGACGGGACTGATGAACACTGAAGCTTTCTTT,CASSPKTGLMNTEAFF
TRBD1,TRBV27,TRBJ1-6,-,TGTGCCAGCACCGCGGGACAGCCGTCCTCACCCCTCCACTTT,CASTAGQPSSPLHF
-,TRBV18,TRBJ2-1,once,TGTGCCAGCTCACCATTATCGGGAGTGTTCTACAATGAGCAGTTCTTC,CASSPLSGVFYNEQFF
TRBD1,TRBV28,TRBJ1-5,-,TGTGCCAGCAGTTTGACAGGGGACGGGCTTTATAGCAATCAGCCCCAGCATTTT,CASSLTGDGLYSNQPQHF
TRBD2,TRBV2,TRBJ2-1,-,TGTGCCAGCAGACCTACTAGCGGGGGGGCCCATGAGCAGTTCTTC,CASRPTSGGAHEQFF
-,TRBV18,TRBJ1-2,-,TGTGCCAGCTCACCAGGGGGGGCGGATGGCTACACCTTC,CASSPGGADGYTF
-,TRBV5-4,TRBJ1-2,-,TGTGCCAGCAGCTTGGGAGGGGCTAGCGGAGATGGCTACACCTTC,CASSLGGASGDGYTF
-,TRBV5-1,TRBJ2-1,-,TGCGCCAGCAGCTTGTTGAGGATAGCCCGCAACAATGAGCAGTTCTTC,CASSLLRIARNNEQFF
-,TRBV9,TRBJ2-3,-,TGTGCCAGCAGCGTAGACTCGAGGGATACGCAGTATTTT,CASSVDSRDTQYF
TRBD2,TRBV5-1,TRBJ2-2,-,TGCGCCAGCAGCAAGATAGCGGGAGAGGCCGGGGAGCTGTTTTTT,CASSKIAGEAGELFF
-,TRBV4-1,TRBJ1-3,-,TGCGCCAGCAGCCACCAAGACAGTGGAAACACCATATATTTT,CASSHQDSGNTIYF
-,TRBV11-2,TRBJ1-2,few,TGTGCCAGCAGCTCGAGACCGGGTTATCACTATGGCTACACCTTC,CASSSRPGYHYGYTF
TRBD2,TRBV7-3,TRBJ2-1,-,TGTGCCAGCGCTCGGGGGGCCTACAATGAGCAGTTCTTC,CASARGAYNEQFF
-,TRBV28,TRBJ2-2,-,TGTGCCAGTCTCCGCCCAGGGGGAGGCACCGGGGAGCTGTTTTTT,CASLRPGGGTGELFF
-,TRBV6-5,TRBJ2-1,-,TGTGCCAGCCGGGAGAGCTCCTACAATGAGCAGTTCTTC,CASRESSYNEQFF
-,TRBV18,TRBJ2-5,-,TGTGCCAGCTCACTCGACAGTGAGGAGACCCAGTACTTC,CASSLDSEETQYF
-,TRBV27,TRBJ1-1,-,TGTGCCAGCAGTTTATCTCCGGGGTGGGGAGGGTACACTGAAGCTTTCTTT,CASSLSPGWGGYTEAFF
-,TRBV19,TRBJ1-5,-,TGTGCCAGTATACGGACAGTCGGAGCCGGGCAGCCCCAGCATTTT,CASIRTVGAGQPQHF
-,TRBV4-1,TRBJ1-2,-,TGCGCCAGCAGCCAAACAGGGATTTGGGATGGCTACACCTTC,CASSQTGIWDGYTF
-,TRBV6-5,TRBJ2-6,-,TGTGCCAGCAGCTCTCATAGCTCTGGGGCCAACGTCCTGACTTTC,CASSSHSSGANVLTF
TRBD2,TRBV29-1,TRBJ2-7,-,TGCAGCCCCGTGGGGGGGGGAGAGCAGTACTTC,CSPVGGGEQYF
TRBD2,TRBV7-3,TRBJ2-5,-,TGTGCCAGCAGCCAGACTAGCACGTGGGGAGAGACCCAGTACTTC,CASSQTSTWGETQYF
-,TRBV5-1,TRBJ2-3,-,TGCGCCAGCAGCGTCCAGGGATCCGATACGCAGTATTTT,CASSVQGSDTQYF
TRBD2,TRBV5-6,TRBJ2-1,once,TGTGCCAGCAGCTCCGGGACTAGCGGGAGGGCCTGGCCCAATGAGCAGTTCTTC,CASSSGTSGRAWPNEQFF
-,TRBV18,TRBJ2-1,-,TGTGCCAGCTCACCACGACAGAACAATGAGCAGTTCTTC,CASSPRQNNEQFF
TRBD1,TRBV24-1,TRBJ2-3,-,TGTGCCACCAGTGATTTGGGGGGACAGGGGCCAGATACGCAGTATTTT,CATSDLGGQGPDTQYF
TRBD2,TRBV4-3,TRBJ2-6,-,TGCGCCAGCAGCCAAGAAAGACAGCGGGGATCCTCTGGGGCCAACGTCCTGACTTTC,CASSQERQRGSSGANVLTF
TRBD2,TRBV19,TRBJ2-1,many,TGTGCCAGTAGTATAACTAGCGGGAGTTTCAATGAGCAGTTCTTC,CASSITSGSFNEQFF
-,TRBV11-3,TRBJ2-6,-,TGTGCCAGCAGTCCACAGAGCTCTGGGGCCAACGTCCTGACTTTC,CASSPQSSGANVLTF
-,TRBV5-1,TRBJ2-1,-,TGCGCCAGCAGCTTGGAGGCTAGCGTTAATGAGCAGTTCTTC,CASSLEASVNEQFF
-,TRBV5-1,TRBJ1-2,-,TGCGCCAGCAGCCCGATGACAGCCGTCGATGGCTACACCTTC,CASSPMTAVDGYTF
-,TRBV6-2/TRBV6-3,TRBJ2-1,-,TGTGCCAGCAGCCCCGCCGGGACACAATACAATGAGCAGTTCTTC,CASSPAGTQYNEQFF
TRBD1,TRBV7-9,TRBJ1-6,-,TGTGCCAGCAGCTTGGGCTCAGGGGGTTGGAATAATTCACCCCTCCACTTT,CASSLGSGGWNNSPLHF
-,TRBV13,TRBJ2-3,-,TGTGCCAGCAGCTTCACAGGGGGGGTCACAGATACGCAGTATTTT,CASSFTGGVTDTQYF
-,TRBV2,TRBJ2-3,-,TGTGCCAGCAGTCCCAGCGGAGCTAGCACAGATACGCAGTATTTT,CASSPSGASTDTQYF
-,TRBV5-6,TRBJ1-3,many,TGTGCCAGCAGCCTCAACAGGGTTGACACCATATATTTT,CASSLNRVDTIYF
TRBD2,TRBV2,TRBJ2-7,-,TGTGCCAGCAGAGCCACCGGGACTAGCGGCTACGAGCAGTACTTC,CASRATGTSGYEQYF
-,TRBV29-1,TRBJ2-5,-,TGCAGCGTTTCACAGGACCAAGAGACCCAGTACTTC,CSVSQDQETQYF
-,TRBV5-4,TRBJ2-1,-,TGTGCCAGCAGCTTTAGAAGGGTGTACAGGGAAGGCAATGAGCAGTTCTTC,CASSFRRVYREGNEQFF
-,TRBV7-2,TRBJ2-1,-,TGTGCCAGCAGCTTAGGGCCGGCCCGGGATGAGCAGTTCTTC,CASSLGPARDEQFF
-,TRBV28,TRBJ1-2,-,TGTGCCTGCTTACAGGGTAGGGACTATGGCTACACCTTC,CACLQGRDYGYTF
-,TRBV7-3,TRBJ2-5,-,TGTGCCAGCAGCCCGACCCTCGGGGAGACCCAGTACTTC,CASSPTLGETQYF
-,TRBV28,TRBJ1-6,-,TGTGCCAGCAGTTTTGGGGCAGGGCATAATTCACCCCTCCACTTT,CASSFGAGHNSPLHF
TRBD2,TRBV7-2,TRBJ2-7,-,TGTGCCAGCAGCTCGAGACTAGCGGGAGGCGTTGAGCAGTACTTC,CASSSRLAGGVEQYF
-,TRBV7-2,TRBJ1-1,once,TGTGCCAGCAGCTTATATGAGGGTTCTCTAAAGGAATTT,CASSLYEGSLKEF